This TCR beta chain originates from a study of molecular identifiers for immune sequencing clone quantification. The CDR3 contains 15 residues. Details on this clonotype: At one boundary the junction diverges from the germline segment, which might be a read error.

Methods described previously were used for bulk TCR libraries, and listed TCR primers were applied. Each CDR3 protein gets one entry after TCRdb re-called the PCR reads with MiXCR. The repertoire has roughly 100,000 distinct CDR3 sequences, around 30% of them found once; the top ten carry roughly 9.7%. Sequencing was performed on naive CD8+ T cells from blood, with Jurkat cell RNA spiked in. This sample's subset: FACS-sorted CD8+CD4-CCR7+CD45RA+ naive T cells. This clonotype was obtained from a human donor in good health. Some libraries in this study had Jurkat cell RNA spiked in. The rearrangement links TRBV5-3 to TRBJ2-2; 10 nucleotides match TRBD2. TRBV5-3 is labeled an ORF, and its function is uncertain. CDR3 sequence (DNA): TGTGCCAGCAGCCAAAGCGGGAGGGCCCTCAGGGAGCGGAATTTT. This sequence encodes CASSQSGRALRERNF.